This T cell receptor beta chain originates from a study of T cells in Graves' hyperthyroidism and ophthalmopathy. There were TCR beta CDR3 regions amplified from RNA transcripts. First-round RT-PCR targeting the TCR CDR3 was performed with the HTBI primer set. Via MiXCR, TCRdb re-called the multiplex PCR reads, giving one row per CDR3 protein. Seen here are 350,000 or so distinct CDR3 sequences, about 18% observed once, and the top ten hold around a third. At least ten counts were recorded for this clonotype. Source material: blood. This TCR came from a woman aged 25 to 39 with Graves' hyperthyroidism that later progressed to Graves' ophthalmopathy.

This chain's CDR3 is CASWDIKRFESPLHF. The CDR3 region has the DNA TGTGCCAGTTGGGACATAAAACGGTTCGAGTCACCCCTCCACTTT. The V and J genes are TRBV19 and TRBJ1-6, with a weak D call TRBD1 (6 bases). The CDR3 spans 15 residues. The ends were cut back, 8 bases at V and 10 bases at J, with 21 bases in the middle. Germline-derived CDR1 and CDR2 are LNHDA and SQIVND (reference sequence).